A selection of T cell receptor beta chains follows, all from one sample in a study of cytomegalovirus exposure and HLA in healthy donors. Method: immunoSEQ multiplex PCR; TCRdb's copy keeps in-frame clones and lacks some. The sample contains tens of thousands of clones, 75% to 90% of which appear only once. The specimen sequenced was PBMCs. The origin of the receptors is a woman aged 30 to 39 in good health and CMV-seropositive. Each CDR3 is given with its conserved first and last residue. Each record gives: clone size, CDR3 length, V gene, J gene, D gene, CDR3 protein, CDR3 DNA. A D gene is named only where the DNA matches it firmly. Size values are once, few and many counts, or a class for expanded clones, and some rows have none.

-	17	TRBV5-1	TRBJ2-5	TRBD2	CASSGGLAGGPRETQYF	TGCGCCAGCAGCGGGGGACTAGCGGGAGGGCCCCGAGAGACCCAGTACTTC
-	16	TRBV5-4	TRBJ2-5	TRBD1	CASSFGTGGAGETQYF	TGTGCCAGCAGCTTTGGGACAGGGGGCGCGGGGGAGACCCAGTACTTC
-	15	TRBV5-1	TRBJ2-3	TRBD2	CASSLAASGTDTQYF	TGCGCCAGCAGCTTGGCAGCTAGCGGGACAGATACGCAGTATTTT
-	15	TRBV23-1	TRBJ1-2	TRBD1	CASSQYTGGVGGYTF	TGCGCCAGCAGTCAATATACAGGGGGGGTTGGGGGCTACACCTTC
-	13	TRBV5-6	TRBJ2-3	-	CASSLGQADTQYF	TGTGCCAGCAGCTTGGGACAGGCAGATACGCAGTATTTT
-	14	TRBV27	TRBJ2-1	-	CASSLAWSYNEQFF	TGTGCCAGCAGTTTAGCCTGGAGCTACAATGAGCAGTTCTTC
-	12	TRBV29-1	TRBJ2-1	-	CSVESSQSIQFF	TGCAGCGTTGAATCATCCCAGTCAATACAGTTCTTC
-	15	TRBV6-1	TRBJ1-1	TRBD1	CASSGYRGMNTGAFF	TGTGCCAGCAGTGGATACAGGGGAATGAACACTGGAGCTTTCTTT
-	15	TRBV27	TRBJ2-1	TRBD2	CASSWTSGIIDEQFF	TGTGCCAGCAGTTGGACTAGCGGGATTATTGATGAGCAGTTCTTC
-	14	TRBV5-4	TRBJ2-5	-	CASSLGPGEETQYF	TGTGCCAGCAGCTTGGGACCAGGGGAAGAGACCCAGTACTTC
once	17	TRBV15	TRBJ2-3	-	CATSRDSYEGGTDTQYF	TGTGCCACCAGCAGAGATTCGTATGAGGGAGGCACAGATACGCAGTATTTT
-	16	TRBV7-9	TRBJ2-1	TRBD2	CASSFTSGRKVNEQFF	TGTGCCAGCAGCTTTACCAGCGGGAGGAAGGTGAATGAGCAGTTCTTC
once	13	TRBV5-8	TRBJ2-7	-	CASSESTSYEQYF	TGTGCCAGCAGCGAGAGTACTAGCTACGAGCAGTACTTC
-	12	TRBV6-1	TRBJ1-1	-	CASRIKNTEAFF	TGTGCCAGCAGAATTAAGAACACTGAAGCTTTCTTT
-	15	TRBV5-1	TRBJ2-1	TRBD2	CASEPLGTSGNEQFF	TGCGCCAGCGAGCCTCTCGGGACTAGCGGTAATGAGCAGTTCTTC
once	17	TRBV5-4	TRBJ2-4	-	CASSLLAQGEAKNIQYF	TGTGCCAGCAGCTTGTTGGCCCAGGGTGAGGCCAAAAACATTCAGTACTTC
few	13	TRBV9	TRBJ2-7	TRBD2	CASSEREGREQYF	TGTGCCAGCAGCGAAAGGGAGGGTCGCGAGCAGTACTTC
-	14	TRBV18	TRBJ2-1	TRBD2	CASSPGTSVNEQFF	TGTGCCAGCTCACCCGGGACTAGTGTCAATGAGCAGTTCTTC
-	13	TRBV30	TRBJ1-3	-	CAWSEVRWNTIYF	TGTGCCTGGTCAGAGGTTAGATGGAACACCATATATTTT
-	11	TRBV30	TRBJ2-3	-	CAWGFTDTQYF	TGTGCCTGGGGCTTCACAGATACGCAGTATTTT
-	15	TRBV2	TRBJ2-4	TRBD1	CASSGSGTGSDIQYF	TGTGCCAGCAGTGGATCCGGGACAGGGTCGGACATTCAGTACTTC
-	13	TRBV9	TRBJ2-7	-	CASSPPGTYEQYF	TGTGCCAGCAGCCCCCCAGGGACCTACGAGCAGTACTTC
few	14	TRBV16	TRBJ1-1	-	CASSQQTGNTEAFF	TGTGCCAGCAGCCAACAGACGGGGAACACTGAAGCTTTCTTT
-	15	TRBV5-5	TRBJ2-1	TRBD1	CASSLGQGIGNEQFF	TGTGCCAGCAGCTTGGGACAGGGGATCGGCAATGAGCAGTTCTTC
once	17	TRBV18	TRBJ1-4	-	CASSPGIGQGRGEKLFF	TGTGCCAGCTCACCAGGGATTGGCCAGGGGAGAGGTGAAAAACTGTTTTTT
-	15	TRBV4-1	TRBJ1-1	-	CASSQEISRGTEAFF	TGCGCCAGCAGCCAAGAAATCAGCCGGGGCACTGAAGCTTTCTTT
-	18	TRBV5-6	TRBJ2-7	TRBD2	CASSRGLAGLPRVYEQYF	TGTGCCAGCAGCCGAGGACTAGCGGGCCTACCGAGGGTCTACGAGCAGTACTTC
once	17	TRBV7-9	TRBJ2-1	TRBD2	CASSLEALLAGGGEQFF	TGTGCCAGCAGCTTAGAGGCCCTACTAGCGGGAGGCGGCGAGCAGTTCTTC
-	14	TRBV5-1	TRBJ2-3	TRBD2	CASSAGEGTDTQYF	TGCGCCAGCAGTGCGGGGGAGGGCACAGATACGCAGTATTTT
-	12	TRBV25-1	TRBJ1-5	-	CASRTGNQPQHF	TGTGCCAGCAGGACGGGGAATCAGCCCCAGCATTTT
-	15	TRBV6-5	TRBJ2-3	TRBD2	CASSKLAGVSDTQYF	TGTGCCAGCAGTAAACTAGCGGGAGTTTCAGATACGCAGTATTTT
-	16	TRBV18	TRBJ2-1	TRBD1	CASSPTGTGGYNEQFF	TGTGCCAGCTCACCAACCGGGACAGGGGGCTACAATGAGCAGTTCTTC
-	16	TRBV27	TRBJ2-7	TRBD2	CASSIKLAGGHYEQYF	TGTGCCAGCAGTATAAAACTAGCGGGAGGCCACTACGAGCAGTACTTC
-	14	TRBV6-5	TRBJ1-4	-	CASSLRLANEKLFF	TGTGCCAGCAGTTTGAGGTTGGCTAATGAAAAACTGTTTTTT
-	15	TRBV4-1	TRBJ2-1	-	CASSQDSISYNEQFF	TGCGCCAGCAGCCAAGACAGTATTTCCTACAATGAGCAGTTCTTC
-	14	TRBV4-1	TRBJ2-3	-	CASSASGITDTQYF	TGCGCCAGCAGCGCCTCGGGGATCACAGATACGCAGTATTTT
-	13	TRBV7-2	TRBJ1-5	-	CASSLGSGQPQHF	TGTGCCAGCAGCCTTGGTTCAGGGCAGCCCCAGCATTTT
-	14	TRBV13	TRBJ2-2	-	CASSLGWRTGELFF	TGTGCCAGCAGCTTAGGGTGGAGGACCGGGGAGCTGTTTTTT
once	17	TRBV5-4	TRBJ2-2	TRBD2	CASSLPGAGGQSGELFF	TGTGCCAGCAGCTTACCCGGGGCGGGAGGGCAAAGCGGGGAGCTGTTTTTT
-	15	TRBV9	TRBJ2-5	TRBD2	CASSVDGRAFETQYF	TGTGCCAGCAGCGTAGACGGGAGGGCCTTTGAGACCCAGTACTTC
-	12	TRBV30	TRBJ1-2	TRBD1	CAWSQGARGYTF	TGTGCCTGGAGTCAGGGGGCGCGGGGCTACACCTTC
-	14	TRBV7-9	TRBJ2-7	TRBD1	CASSADRAYYEQYF	TGTGCCAGCAGCGCCGACAGGGCTTACTACGAGCAGTACTTC
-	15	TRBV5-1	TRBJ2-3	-	CASSLAQSITDTQYF	TGCGCCAGCAGCTTGGCACAGTCCATCACAGATACGCAGTATTTT
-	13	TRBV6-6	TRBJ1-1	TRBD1	CASSYDRGTEAFF	TGTGCCAGCAGTTACGACAGGGGCACTGAAGCTTTCTTT
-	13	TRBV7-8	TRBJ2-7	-	CASSPGTGYEQYF	TGTGCCAGCAGCCCGGGAACGGGTTACGAGCAGTACTTC
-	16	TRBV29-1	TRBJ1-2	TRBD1	CSVEDLGTGEHYGYTF	TGCAGCGTTGAAGATCTTGGCACAGGGGAACACTATGGCTACACCTTC
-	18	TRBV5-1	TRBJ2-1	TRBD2	CASSSKSGRASQSNEQFF	TGCGCCAGCAGTTCCAAGAGCGGGAGGGCCTCCCAAAGCAATGAGCAGTTCTTC
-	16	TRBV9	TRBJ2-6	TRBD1	CASSAQRGPGANVLTF	TGTGCCAGCAGCGCCCAAAGGGGGCCTGGGGCCAACGTCCTGACTTTC
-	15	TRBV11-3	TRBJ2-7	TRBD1	CASSRGGVGSYEQYF	TGTGCCAGCAGCCGAGGGGGCGTTGGTTCCTACGAGCAGTACTTC
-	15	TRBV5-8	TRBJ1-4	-	CASSIYRERREKLFF	TGTGCCAGCAGCATCTACAGGGAACGAAGGGAAAAACTGTTTTTT
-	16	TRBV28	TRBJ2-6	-	CASSLRGISGANVLTF	TGTGCCAGCAGTTTAAGGGGGATCTCTGGGGCCAACGTCCTGACTTTC
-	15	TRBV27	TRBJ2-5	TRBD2	CASSRWTSDQETQYF	TGTGCCAGCAGTCGTTGGACTAGCGACCAAGAGACCCAGTACTTC
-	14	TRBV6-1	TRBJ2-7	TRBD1	CASRSGGTGLWQYF	TGTGCCAGCAGGAGTGGCGGGACAGGGCTGTGGCAGTACTTC
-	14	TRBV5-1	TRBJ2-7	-	CASSLEDYSTLQYF	TGCGCCAGCAGCTTGGAGGACTATTCAACCCTACAGTACTTC
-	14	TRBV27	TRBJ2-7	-	CASSSWTHSYEQYF	TGTGCCAGCAGTTCTTGGACACATTCCTACGAGCAGTACTTC